The text below deals with one T cell receptor beta chain. The specificity of this receptor is unknown. Qualities for individual bases were not recorded, and no much larger clone is one base off. This sample is drawn from a study of blood T cells in healthy people across ages (dated by TCRdb to between 2014 and 2017). Concerning the study at large: In model experiments, template switching captured about one uniquely barcoded TCR beta cDNA molecule for every two T cells. Using deep sequencing normalized with unique cDNA molecular identifiers, the study measured how TCR beta repertoire diversity changes with age. Four age groups were formed from the donors: young (average roughly 15 years), middle-aged (around 39), aged (62) and long-lived (around 80). To avoid experimental bias, donors of different ages were randomly spread across the sequencing lanes. For two donors (one aged 18 to 30 and one aged 80 or older), the study analyzed two additional independent replicas of 1 million unique cDNA reads from the same blood draw.

The donors were 40 or so Caucasian individuals from Russia, aged roughly 6 to 100 years, who were systemically healthy. Each donor gave approximately 9.3 milliliters of peripheral blood, collected into EDTA-treated Vacutainer tubes. Ficoll-Paque density-gradient centrifugation was used to isolate PBMCs, with at least 7 million per sample. Total RNA, at least 6 micrograms per sample, was extracted from PBMCs with Trizol reagent. For every donor, flow cytometry on a PBMC aliquot measured the percentage of naive CD45RAhigh/CD27high T cells. The paper as a whole reports these results and caveats: Total diversity estimates from one million sequenced T cells were considered lower bounds and underestimates. Donor CMV infection status was unknown, potentially confounding age-related changes in expanded clonotypes. Compared with the aged group, the long-lived group had more naive CD4+ T cells, fewer expanded clones and increased TCR diversity, a pattern suggesting age selection. Because profiling used bulk unsorted PBMCs, naive and antigen-experienced compartments could not be compared conclusively. There was a strong correlation between observed TCR beta diversity and the percentage of naive T cells measured by flow cytometry. As age increased, observed TCR beta diversity per million T cells dropped in a roughly linear way, and a significant reduction was already evident by age around 41.

The germline V gene supplies CDR1 SGHRS and CDR2 YFSETQ. From cysteine to phenylalanine, the CDR3 is 17 amino acids long. Only CDR3 DNA remains: 51 bases, in frame from the first base. Trimmed from V: 1 base; trimmed from J: 4 bases; junction bases lacking a gene match: 10. The receptor library was made with 5' RACE. Instrument used: Illumina HiSeq 2500. The second PCR ran for roughly 7 to 12 cycles and used a J-beta primer mix along with a sample-barcoded 5' primer. A template-switch 5' adaptor carrying 12 random nucleotides introduced a unique molecular identifier onto each TCR beta cDNA molecule. Each sample yielded at least 2.5 million CDR3-containing paired-end reads. All of the RNA was converted into first-strand cDNA using the Mint cDNA synthesis kit, with a TRBC-specific oligonucleotide serving as the primer. All cDNA was treated with uracil-DNA glycosylase and then went through a first 18-cycle PCR with the universal primers M1SS and BC2_uni_R. The authors' analysis ran thus. Each sample was normalized by randomly selecting 1 million high-quality reads, each carrying a distinct molecular identifier. Instead of being binned into consensus sequences, reads with shared molecular identifiers were discarded. MiTCR, set to a Q25 quality threshold and the strictest error-elimination algorithm, was used for CDR3 identification, clonotype clustering and error correction. A nonparametric unseen species model with Euler transformation was used to estimate lower-bound total TCR beta diversity. The public reads were run again by TCRdb, first through fastp at Q25 and then through MiXCR, and only productive beta chains were kept. Merged by CDR3 protein, the rows form single entries marked with the most common genes and DNA. TCRdb, not the original authors, processed these V and J calls. This sample gives roughly 2 million distinct CDR3 sequences in total; about 49% of them show up just once. Over 2% of the sample belongs to the ten largest clones.

The specimen was blood. The rearrangement joined TRBV5-1 to TRBJ2-3; the junction holds 9 bases that match TRBD2. This receptor was obtained from a woman in her forties in good health. The nucleotides read TGCGCCAGCAGCTTGAGGCCCCTAGCGGGGCTGTCAGATACGCAGTATTTT. This yields the protein CASSLRPLAGLSDTQYF. The full variable domain, completed from the reference TRBV5-1 and TRBJ2-3 proteins outside the CDR3, reads KAGVTQTPRYLIKTRGQQVTLSCSPISGHRSVSWYQQTPGQGLQFLFEYFSETQRNKGNFPGRFSGRQFSNSRSEMNVSTLELGDSALYLCASSLRPLAGLSDTQYFGPGTRLTVL.